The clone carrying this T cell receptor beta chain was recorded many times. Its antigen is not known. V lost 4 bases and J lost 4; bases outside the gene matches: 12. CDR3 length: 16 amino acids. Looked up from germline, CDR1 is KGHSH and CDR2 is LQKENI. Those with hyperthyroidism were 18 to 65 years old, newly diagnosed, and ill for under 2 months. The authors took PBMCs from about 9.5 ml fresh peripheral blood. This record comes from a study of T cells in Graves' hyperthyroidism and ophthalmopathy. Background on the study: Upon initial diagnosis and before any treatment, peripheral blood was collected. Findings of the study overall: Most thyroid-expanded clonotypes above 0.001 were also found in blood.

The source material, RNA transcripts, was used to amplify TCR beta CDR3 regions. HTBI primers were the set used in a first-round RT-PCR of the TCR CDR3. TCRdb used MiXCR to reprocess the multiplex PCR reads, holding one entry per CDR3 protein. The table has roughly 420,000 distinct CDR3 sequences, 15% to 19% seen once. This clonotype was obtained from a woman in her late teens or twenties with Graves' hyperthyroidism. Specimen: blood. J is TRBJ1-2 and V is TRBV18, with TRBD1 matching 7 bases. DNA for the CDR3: TGTGCCAGCTCACTAGCGGCGAGAGGGGGCTTCTATGGCTACACCTTC. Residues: CASSLAARGGFYGYTF.